Each of the 28 T cell receptor beta chains below was sequenced from the same sample in a study of blood T cell repertoires in COVID-19. Only in-frame clones appear in the TCRdb table, and some are missing; sequencing was by immunoSEQ multiplex PCR. The data show 250,000 to 300,000 clones, less than 90% seen once. Source material: peripheral blood. Receptors originate from a man in his sixties who had recovered from COVID-19.

J is TRBJ2-7 and V is TRBV5-1; TRBD2 is a possible D gene (5 bases). Trimming took 4 bases from V and 0 from J, leaving 8 bases between them. Germline loops: CDR1 SGHRS, CDR2 YFSETQ. This CDR3 is 13 amino acids long. CDR3 region: CASSTGDSYEQYF. The CDR3, as DNA: TGCGCCAGCAGCACCGGGGACTCCTACGAGCAGTACTTC.

The chain links TRBV24-1 to TRBJ1-1; D unresolved. V lost 5 bases to trimming and J lost 3 bases, with 12 bases between them. CDR3 length: 14 amino acids. The germline V gene has CDR1 KGHDR and CDR2 SFDVKD. The CDR3 nucleotides are TGTGCCACCAGTGGGTCGGGTTGGGACACTGAAGCTTTCTTT. Protein sequence: CATSGSGWDTEAFF.

This rearrangement joins TRBV5-6 to TRBJ2-3; D uncertain. The CDR3 loop spans 14 amino acids. The V gene lost 3 bases and the J gene lost 0 bases, with 8 bases spanning the gap. Germline V gene data show CDR1 as SGHDT and CDR2 as YYEEEE. The CDR3 bases are TGTGCCAGCAGCTCCCCTACTAGCACAGATACGCAGTATTTT. Translation: CASSSPTSTDTQYF.

This chain uses TRBV16 with TRBJ1-6, with 8 bases identical to TRBD1. The CDR3 runs 14 residues. Germline V CDR1 and CDR2: KGHSY, FQNENV. V trimming: 2 bases; J trimming: 10 bases; junction bases outside the gene matches: 4. The chain's CDR3 is CASSQLQGGSPLHF. The CDR3 DNA sequence: TGTGCCAGCAGCCAACTACAGGGGGGATCACCCCTCCACTTT.

This sequence joins TRBV11-2 and TRBJ1-4, with D uncertain. V lost 0 bases, J lost 3 bases, and 17 bases lay in between. Looked up from germline, CDR1 is SGHAT and CDR2 is FQNNGV. CDR3 length: 18 amino acids. The CDR3, as DNA: TGTGCCAGCAGCTTAGATGGGCCCGCTCCCGGGGCTAATGAAAAACTGTTTTTT. Translated: CASSLDGPAPGANEKLFF. The full variable domain, its missing parts supplied by reference TRBV11-2 and TRBJ1-4, is EAGVAQSPRYKIIEKRQSVAFWCNPISGHATLYWYQQILGQGPKLLIQFQNNGVVDDSQLPKDRFSAERLKGVDSTLKIQPAKLEDSAVYLCASSLDGPAPGANEKLFFGSGTQLSVL.

The CDR3: CASSVGGWETQYF. The CDR3 DNA reads TGTGCCAGCAGCGTAGGGGGCTGGGAGACCCAGTACTTC. The V and J genes are TRBV9 and TRBJ2-5, with D tentatively TRBD1 (5 bases). Between the trimmed V and J ends, which lost 0 bases and 5 bases, there was a span of 8 bases. CDR3 length: 13 amino acids. Per the germline V gene, CDR1 is SGDLS and CDR2 is YYNGEE.

In this sample, this clone turned up a few times. The V call is TRBV3-1 (or the pseudogene TRBV3-2), the J call TRBJ2-7; D is perhaps TRBD2 (5 bases). CDR1 is LGHDT and CDR2 is YNNKEL in the germline V gene (reference sequence). Trimming cost V 0 bases and J 2 bases, with 17 bases left between them. CDR3 length equals 17 residues. The CDR3 DNA reads TGTGCCAGCAGCCAAGAAGGCCCTAGCTCTCGACCCTACGAGCAGTACTTC. Amino acids: CASSQEGPSSRPYEQYF.

The chain's CDR3 is CASTPSQGNTEAFF. The CDR3 coding sequence is TGTGCCAGCACCCCCAGCCAGGGAAACACTGAAGCTTTCTTT. The chain couples TRBV2 to TRBJ1-1; TRBD1 might be the D (5 bases). The germline V and J ends were trimmed by 7 bases and 2 bases, with 14 bases remaining between them. CDR1 is SNHLY and CDR2 is FYNNEI in the germline V gene. This CDR3 spans 14 amino acids.

The chain uses TRBV18 and TRBJ2-3, with D maybe TRBD2 (6 bases). Germline CDR1 KGHSH, CDR2 LQKENI. V lost 3 bases, J lost 2 bases, and 18 bases lay in between. There are 17 residues in the CDR3. Here the CDR3 reads CASSPDQRVGATDTQYF. CDR3 DNA sequence: TGTGCCAGCTCACCTGATCAGCGGGTGGGTGCCACAGATACGCAGTATTTT. Filled out from reference TRBV18 and TRBJ2-3, the complete variable domain reads NAGVMQNPRHLVRRRGQEARLRCSPMKGHSHVYWYRQLPEEGLKFMVYLQKENIIDESGMPKERFSAEFPKEGPSILRIQQVVRGDSAAYFCASSPDQRVGATDTQYFGPGTRLTVL.

This clone came up a few times. The rearrangement uses TRBV7-6 and TRBJ2-3, with D possibly matching TRBD2 (5 bases). V dropped 2 bases and J dropped 2 bases, with 11 bases sitting between them. Germline CDR1 SGHVS, CDR2 FNYEAQ. This CDR3 is built from 15 residues. This CDR3 is CASSLLRATTDTQYF. The DNA for the CDR3 is TGTGCCAGCAGCTTATTGCGGGCCACCACAGATACGCAGTATTTT.

The chain joins TRBV3-1 (or the pseudogene TRBV3-2) to TRBJ2-1, with 13 positions matching TRBD2. The CDR3 contains 20 residues. The V gene's germline CDR1 is LGHDT and CDR2 YNNKEL (reference sequence). Trimming cost V 4 bases and J 0 bases; bases outside gene matches: 12. The CDR3 bases are TGTGCCAGCAGCCGAAGGACTAGCGGGAGATCCCGAAGCTCCTACAATGAGCAGTTCTTC. Translation gives CASSRRTSGRSRSSYNEQFF.

V and J are TRBV19 and TRBJ2-7, with 9 positions matching TRBD2. This CDR3 contains 14 residues. J gave up 2 bases and V 5 bases, and 4 bases lay outside the gene matches. Germline-derived CDR1 and CDR2 are LNHDA and SQIVND (reference sequence). DNA of the CDR3: TGTGCCAGTAGTCAAAGCGGGAGGACCTACGAGCAGTACTTC. It specifies CASSQSGRTYEQYF. The full variable domain, in which reference TRBV19 and TRBJ2-7 provide the parts outside the CDR3, is DGGITQSPKYLFRKEGQNVTLSCEQNLNHDAMYWYRQDPGQGLRLIYYSQIVNDFQKGDIAEGYSVSREKKESFPLTVTSAQKNPTAFYLCASSQSGRTYEQYFGPGTRLTVT.

This CDR3 is CASSLGPGQGLLEQYF. The CDR3 DNA sequence: TGCGCCAGCAGCTTGGGGCCGGGACAAGGGCTTTTGGAGCAGTACTTC. This rearrangement joins TRBV5-1 to TRBJ2-7; maybe TRBD1 (6 bases). The CDR3 sequence is 16 residues long. The germline gives CDR1 SGHRS, CDR2 YFSETQ. Trimming removed 0 bases at V and 7 bases at J, with 20 bases between. Variable domain in full (rest from reference TRBV5-1 and TRBJ2-7): KAGVTQTPRYLIKTRGQQVTLSCSPISGHRSVSWYQQTPGQGLQFLFEYFSETQRNKGNFPGRFSGRQFSNSRSEMNVSTLELGDSALYLCASSLGPGQGLLEQYFGPGTRLTVT.

The J gene is TRBJ1-2, the V gene TRBV10-3; TRBD1 is a possible D gene (6 bases). The CDR3 runs to 14 residues. Germline lookup yields CDR1 ENHRY and CDR2 SYGVKD. V gave up 6 bases and J gave up 6 bases, with 17 bases separating them. The CDR3 loop reads CAIRKTPGDNGYTF. The CDR3 DNA reads TGTGCCATCAGAAAGACCCCAGGGGACAATGGCTACACCTTC.

This CDR3 reads CASSPSGTSGPQRGDTQYF. The CDR3, as DNA: TGTGCCAGCAGCCCCTCGGGGACTAGCGGACCCCAGCGGGGAGATACGCAGTATTTT. The gene calls are TRBV13 and TRBJ2-3; TRBD2 matches at 11 bases. The V gene end was trimmed by 5 bases and the J gene end by 5 bases; junction bases not matched to a gene: 18. Germline CDR1 and CDR2: PRHDT and FYEKMQ (reference sequence). There are 19 residues in the CDR3.

This rearrangement joins TRBV19 to TRBJ1-6, with a tentative D call TRBD1 (5 bases). The length of the CDR3 is 13 residues. Per germline, CDR1 LNHDA and CDR2 SQIVND (reference sequence). Trimming pared 3 bases from V and 10 bases from J, leaving 10 bases between. CDR3 DNA: TGTGCCAGTAGTATTGCGGGGGAATCACCCCTCCACTTT. Its translation is CASSIAGESPLHF.

The J gene is TRBJ1-1, the V gene TRBV5-4; TRBD1 matches at 8 bases. Per the germline V gene, CDR1 is SGHNT and CDR2 is YYREEE (reference sequence). The junction had 5 bases not matched to a gene; V was cut back by 2 bases and J by 5 bases. The CDR3 is 14 residues long. CDR3 nucleotides: TGTGCCAGCAGCTTAGGACAGGGCCGTACTGAAGCTTTCTTT. It is translated as CASSLGQGRTEAFF.

This clone has just a few counts. V is TRBV30 and J is TRBJ2-2; TRBD2 matches at 10 bases. Trimming took 2 bases from V and 5 from J; bases not matched to a gene: 2. The CDR3 totals 14 residues. Germline assignment: CDR1 GTSNPN and CDR2 SVGIG (reference sequence). DNA of the CDR3: TGTGCCTGGAGTTTGGGACTAGCGACCGGGGAGCTGTTTTTT. Encoded protein: CAWSLGLATGELFF.

V gene TRBV6-5 combines with J gene TRBJ1-6, with TRBD1 as a possible D gene (6 bases). V was shortened by 11 bases and J by 10 bases, with 18 bases between the two germline ends. Germline V gene sequence: CDR1 MNHEY, CDR2 SVGAGI. This CDR3 has 13 residues. The CDR3 protein is CASAGDARSPLHF. The CDR3 DNA sequence: TGTGCCTCGGCAGGGGACGCCAGGTCACCCCTCCACTTT.

The chain joins TRBV20-1 to TRBJ1-1; D ambiguous. Deletions cut 0 bases from V and 10 bases from J, with 6 bases between. CDR1 and CDR2 (germline): DFQATT, SNEGSKA (reference sequence). The CDR3 runs to 10 residues. The chain's CDR3 is CSARDIAAFF. The CDR3 bases are TGCAGTGCTAGAGATATAGCAGCTTTCTTT.

This clone was recorded a few times. The rearrangement links TRBV28 to TRBJ2-7; the D is unclear. The CDR3 is 17 residues long. Trimming removed 4 bases at V and 0 bases at J, with 19 bases between. The germline CDR1 and CDR2 sequences are MDHEN and SYDVKM. CDR3: CASSSEFMFAVSYEQYF. The CDR3 region has the DNA TGTGCCAGCAGTTCTGAATTTATGTTTGCAGTCTCCTACGAGCAGTACTTC.

This chain links TRBV30 with TRBJ1-2; 7 bases align to TRBD1. The CDR3 runs to 13 residues. V lost 0 bases to trimming and J lost 7 bases; unmatched junction nucleotides: 5. CDR1 GTSNPN and CDR2 SVGIG come from the germline V gene (reference sequence). The CDR3 region is CAWSVQGGGGYTF. In DNA form, the CDR3 reads TGTGCCTGGAGTGTACAAGGGGGCGGTGGCTACACCTTC.

The chain is built from TRBV27 and TRBJ2-7, with TRBD1 matching over 7 bases. The CDR3 totals 15 residues. The V and J ends lost 2 bases and 2 bases, in that order; junction bases with no gene match: 6. Looked up from germline, CDR1 is MNHEY and CDR2 is SMNVEV (reference sequence). CDR3 bases: TGTGCCAGCAGTTTAAGACAGGGACCGACCTACGAGCAGTACTTC. Its protein is CASSLRQGPTYEQYF.

The chain joins TRBV5-8 to TRBJ2-2; possibly TRBD2 for D (6 bases). V was pared by 4 bases and J by 7 bases, with 23 bases between. Per germline, CDR1 SGHTS and CDR2 YDEGEE. This CDR3 spans 17 amino acids. The chain's CDR3 is CASSGTLLGTQVGELFF. The CDR3 DNA reads as TGTGCCAGCAGCGGGACCCTTCTCGGGACTCAGGTCGGGGAGCTGTTTTTT.

This chain joins TRBV6-5 and TRBJ2-7; D not resolved. The germline V gene has CDR1 MNHEY and CDR2 SVGAGI. Trimming cost V 7 bases and J 5 bases, with 9 bases left between them. The CDR3 covers 11 residues. CDR3 sequence (DNA): TGTGCCAGCACAGGCCGACACGAGCAGTACTTC. This translates into CASTGRHEQYF.

The chain employs TRBV27 and TRBJ2-7, with 10 bases that match TRBD1. V dropped 10 bases and J dropped 2; count of bases not matched to a gene: 11. From germline, CDR1 is MNHEY and CDR2 SMNVEV (reference sequence). The CDR3 extends over 15 amino acids. As DNA, the CDR3 is TGTGCCATCAAAGCAACCGGGACAGGGGCCTACGAGCAGTACTTC. Protein: CAIKATGTGAYEQYF.

The chain has TRBV3-1 (or the pseudogene TRBV3-2) and TRBJ2-1; D is possibly TRBD1 (6 bases). The CDR3 is made up of 16 amino acids. V was cut by 4 bases and J by 6 bases, with 19 bases left in between. CDR1 and CDR2 from the germline V gene are LGHDT and YNNKEL (reference sequence). This CDR3 is CASSPSPGAASNEQFF. DNA for the CDR3: TGTGCCAGCAGCCCCTCCCCAGGGGCGGCCTCCAATGAGCAGTTCTTC.

In the case of this clone: The sample holds other DNA sequences that translate to the same CDR3. The chain combines TRBV11-2 with TRBJ1-2; a weak D match, TRBD1 (6 bases). The length of the CDR3 is 12 residues. V was trimmed by 3 bases and J by 7 bases, leaving 9 bases between them. Germline V CDR1 and CDR2: SGHAT, FQNNGV. The CDR3 sequence: CASSFGGGGYTF. Here the CDR3 DNA reads TGTGCCAGCAGCTTTGGGGGCGGTGGCTACACCTTC.